These 17 T cell receptor beta chains originate from one sample sequenced in a study of response to subunit inactivated influenza vaccine. TCRdb used MiXCR to reprocess the RT-PCR reads, holding one entry per CDR3 protein. The sample has more than 700,000 distinct CDR3 sequences, about 20% seen once. Sample: PBMCs from blood, taken less than 6 days after vaccination. The receptors shown here come from a man aged 50 to 60 who received an inactivated influenza vaccine.

This clonotype was seen more than once but under ten times. J is TRBJ1-5 and V is TRBV28; D perhaps matches TRBD1 (6 bases). The V gene lost 6 bases and the J gene lost 2 bases, with 20 bases spanning the gap. This CDR3 has 17 amino acids. Germline assignment: CDR1 MDHEN and CDR2 SYDVKM. The CDR3 region is CASRTPLDRNGNQPQHF. The CDR3 bases are TGTGCCAGCAGAACTCCCCTCGACAGGAACGGCAATCAGCCCCAGCATTTT.

This clonotype was counted at least ten times. This chain uses TRBV13 with TRBJ2-5; a weak D match, TRBD2 (5 bases). This CDR3 spans 13 amino acids. Looked up from germline, CDR1 is PRHDT and CDR2 is FYEKMQ (reference sequence). V was pared by 5 bases and J by 5 bases, with 12 bases between. The CDR3 sequence is CASSPAGVETQYF. DNA of the CDR3: TGTGCCAGCAGCCCTGCCGGGGTGGAGACCCAGTACTTC.

The chain uses TRBV5-6 and TRBJ2-7, with unresolved D. The germline CDR1 and CDR2 sequences are SGHDT and YYEEEE. The CDR3 runs to 14 residues. Trimming took off 2 bases at V and 4 bases at J, with 13 bases between the two ends. The CDR3 loop reads CASSFGLKSYEQYF. The DNA of the CDR3 is TGTGCCAGCAGCTTTGGGCTAAAGAGTTACGAGCAGTACTTC.

This clonotype turned up a few times. This chain links TRBV18 with TRBJ1-1; 7 nucleotides agree with TRBD1. The V gene's germline CDR1 is KGHSH and CDR2 LQKENI. This CDR3 region has 15 residues. V was clipped by 5 bases and J by 1 base; unmatched bases: 7. The CDR3 coding sequence is TGTGCCAGCTCAGATTCGACAGGGAAGAACACTGAAGCTTTCTTT. Residues: CASSDSTGKNTEAFF.

About this clonotype itself: At one boundary the junction diverges from the germline segment, which might be a read error. The chain is built from TRBV28 and TRBJ1-2; unclear D gene. CDR1 is MDHEN, CDR2 SYDVKM, per germline. This CDR3 region has 8 residues. DNA of the CDR3: TGTGCCAGCCCCCGTGGGAGCTTC. Amino acid sequence: CASPRGSF.

This clonotype was seen repeatedly, ten times or more. The chain couples TRBV6-1 to TRBJ2-1, with 10 bases fitting TRBD2. The trim removed 8 bases at V and 7 bases at J, leaving 20 bases unmatched. Germline CDR1 reads MNHNS; CDR2 reads SASEGT. The length of the CDR3 is 18 residues. The CDR3 sequence is CASSGARGTSVGGNEQFF. As DNA, the CDR3 is TGTGCCAGCTCCGGGGCAAGGGGGACTAGCGTTGGTGGGAATGAGCAGTTCTTC.

This clonotype was seen a few times. This rearrangement joins TRBV5-1 to TRBJ2-5; unclear D gene. Germline CDR1 is SGHRS and CDR2 is YFSETQ. This CDR3 contains 16 residues. V shed 0 bases and J shed 1 base, with 13 bases lying between them. The DNA of the CDR3 is TGCGCCAGCAGCTTGGAGGTAGCCCACGTCCAAGAGACCCAGTACTTC. Translation gives CASSLEVAHVQETQYF.

The J gene is TRBJ1-1, the V gene TRBV6-1; maybe TRBD1 (5 bases). This CDR3 has 13 amino acids. Per the germline V gene, CDR1 is MNHNS and CDR2 is SASEGT. Trimming took off 8 bases at V and 2 bases at J, with 12 bases between the two ends. The CDR3 is CASGGQPNTEAFF. CDR3 nucleotide sequence: TGTGCCAGCGGGGGTCAGCCCAACACTGAAGCTTTCTTT.

This clonotype was observed a few times. This rearrangement joins TRBV11-2 to TRBJ1-1; D unresolved. Germline V gene sequence: CDR1 SGHAT, CDR2 FQNNGV. The ends were cut back, 1 base at V and 8 bases at J, with 14 bases in the middle. This CDR3 comprises 14 residues. In DNA form, the CDR3 reads TGTGCCAGCAGCTTAGTCCCCCCGACAACCGAAGCTTTCTTT. Its translation: CASSLVPPTTEAFF.

J is TRBJ2-7 and V is TRBV20-1; 10 bases fit TRBD1. Per the germline V gene, CDR1 is DFQATT and CDR2 is SNEGSKA (reference sequence). This CDR3 is built from 14 residues. The V segment lost 3 bases and the J segment 5 bases; nucleotides outside the gene matches: 7. The CDR3 DNA reads TGCAGTGCTAGCACGTGGGACAGGGGCGACGAGCAGTACTTC. The encoded protein is CSASTWDRGDEQYF.

This clonotype was counted only a few times. V gene TRBV7-2 combines with J gene TRBJ2-1; 7 bases map to TRBD2. Germline CDR1 and CDR2: SGHTA and FQGNSA. V lost 2 bases and J lost 1; bases outside the gene matches: 8. The CDR3 is 17 residues long. CDR3 nucleotide sequence: TGTGCCAGCAGCTTATTGAGCGGGGTCGCGTCCTACAATGAGCAGTTCTTC. Translated: CASSLLSGVASYNEQFF.

This clonotype came up a few times. The gene calls are TRBV15 and TRBJ2-1; D might be TRBD1 (7 bases). The germline CDR1 and CDR2 sequences are LNHNV and YYDKDF (reference sequence). This CDR3 spans 16 amino acids. The V end lost 0 bases, the J end lost 2 bases, and 11 bases lay between the germline ends. The CDR3 loop reads CATSRDQGGAYNEQFF. The CDR3 DNA sequence: TGTGCCACCAGCAGAGATCAGGGGGGCGCCTACAATGAGCAGTTCTTC.

The V call is TRBV5-1, the J call TRBJ2-1, with 11 bases aligning to TRBD2. The CDR3 spans 16 residues. V lost 0 bases and J lost 10; bases outside the gene matches: 9. CDR1 is SGHRS, CDR2 YFSETQ, per germline. The CDR3 bases are TGCGCCAGCAGCTTGGTTGGGACTAGCGGTTTCTTCGAGCAGTTCTTC. Amino acid sequence: CASSLVGTSGFFEQFF.

This clonotype was counted between two and nine times. This chain connects TRBV4-2 to TRBJ2-3, with D tentatively TRBD1 (6 bases). The germline V gene encodes CDR1 LGHNA and CDR2 YNFKEQ. The CDR3 spans 17 residues. Trimming cost V 5 bases and J 6 bases, with 24 bases left between them. CDR3 coding DNA: TGTGCCAGCAGCAGATGGGGTGGAGGACAGACATACGATACGCAGTATTTT. Its protein is CASSRWGGGQTYDTQYF.

This clonotype was counted ten times or more. The CDR3: CAISLGDRGDIQYF. The CDR3 bases are TGTGCCATCAGCCTAGGGGACAGAGGGGACATTCAGTACTTC. The J gene is TRBJ2-4, the V gene TRBV10-3; 7 bases are a match to TRBD1. The CDR3 extends over 14 amino acids. The germline CDR1 and CDR2 sequences are ENHRY and SYGVKD. J lost 8 bases, V lost 6 bases, and 10 bases had no gene match.

This clonotype was recorded at least ten times. The J gene is TRBJ2-1, the V gene TRBV9; 14 positions agree with TRBD2. V was clipped by 3 bases and J by 7 bases; unmatched bases: 6. The length of the CDR3 is 16 residues. CDR1 is SGDLS and CDR2 is YYNGEE in the germline V gene. This chain's CDR3 is CASSARTSGRSNEQFF. CDR3 DNA sequence: TGTGCCAGCAGCGCCCGGACTAGCGGGAGGTCAAATGAGCAGTTCTTC.

V gene TRBV6-1 combines with J gene TRBJ1-2; 7 nucleotides line up with TRBD1. CDR1 and CDR2 from the germline V gene are MNHNS and SASEGT. CDR3 length: 14 residues. V shed 6 bases and J 4 bases; nucleotides not matched to a gene: 8. The CDR3 bases are TGTGCCAGCAGGGAACTACAGGGGCTCTATGGCTACACCTTC. Residues: CASRELQGLYGYTF.